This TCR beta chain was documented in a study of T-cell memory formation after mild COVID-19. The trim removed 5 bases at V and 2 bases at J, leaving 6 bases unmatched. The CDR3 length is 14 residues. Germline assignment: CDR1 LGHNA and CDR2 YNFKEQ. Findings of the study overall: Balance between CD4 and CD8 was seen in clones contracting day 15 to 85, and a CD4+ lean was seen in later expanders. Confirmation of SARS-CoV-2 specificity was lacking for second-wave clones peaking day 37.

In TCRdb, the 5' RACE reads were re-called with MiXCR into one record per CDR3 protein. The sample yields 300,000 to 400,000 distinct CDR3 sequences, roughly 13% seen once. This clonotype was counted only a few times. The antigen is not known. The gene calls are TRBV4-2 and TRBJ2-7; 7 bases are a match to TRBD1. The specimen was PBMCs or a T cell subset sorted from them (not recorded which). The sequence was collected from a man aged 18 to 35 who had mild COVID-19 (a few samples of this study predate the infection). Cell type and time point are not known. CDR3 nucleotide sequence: TGTGCCAGCAGCTGGGGACAGACGACCTACGAGCAGTACTTC. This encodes CASSWGQTTYEQYF.